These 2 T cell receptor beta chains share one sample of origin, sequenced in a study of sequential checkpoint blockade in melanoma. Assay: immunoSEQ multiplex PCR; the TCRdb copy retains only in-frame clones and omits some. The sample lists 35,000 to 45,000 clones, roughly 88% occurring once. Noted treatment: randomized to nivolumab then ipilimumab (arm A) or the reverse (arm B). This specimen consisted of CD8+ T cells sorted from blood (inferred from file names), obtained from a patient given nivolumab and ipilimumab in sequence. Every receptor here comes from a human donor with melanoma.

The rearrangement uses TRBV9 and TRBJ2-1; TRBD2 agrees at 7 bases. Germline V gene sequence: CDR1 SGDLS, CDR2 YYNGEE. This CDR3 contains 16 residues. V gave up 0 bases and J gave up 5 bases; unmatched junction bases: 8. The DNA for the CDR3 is TGTGCCAGCAGCGTAGCTCTAGCGGAGAGGAACAATGAGCAGTTCTTC. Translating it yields CASSVALAERNNEQFF.

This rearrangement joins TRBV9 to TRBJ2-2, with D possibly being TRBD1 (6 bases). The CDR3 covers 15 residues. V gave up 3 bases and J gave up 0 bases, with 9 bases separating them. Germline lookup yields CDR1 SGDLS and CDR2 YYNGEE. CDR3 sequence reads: CASSEQGTNTGELFF. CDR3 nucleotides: TGTGCCAGCAGCGAACAGGGTACGAACACCGGGGAGCTGTTTTTT.